Detailed here is one T cell receptor (beta chain). This specimen belongs to a study of cytomegalovirus exposure and HLA in healthy donors. Germline CDR1 reads MDHEN; CDR2 reads SYDVKM. CDR3 length: 14 residues. V trimming: 7 bases; J trimming: 4 bases; junction bases outside the gene matches: 7. Primers: 60 Vbeta forward and 13 Jbeta reverse. TCRdb keeps only in-frame clones here, not all; method: immunoSEQ multiplex PCR. The sample includes more than 100,000 clones, less than 80% of them seen just once. The specimen sequenced was PBMCs. This TCR was sampled from a female donor in good health and CMV-seropositive. This chain links TRBV28 with TRBJ2-7, with 10 bases fitting TRBD1. CDR3 sequence reads: CASTPAGQGYEQYF. DNA for the CDR3: TGTGCCAGCACCCCGGCGGGACAGGGGTACGAGCAGTACTTC.